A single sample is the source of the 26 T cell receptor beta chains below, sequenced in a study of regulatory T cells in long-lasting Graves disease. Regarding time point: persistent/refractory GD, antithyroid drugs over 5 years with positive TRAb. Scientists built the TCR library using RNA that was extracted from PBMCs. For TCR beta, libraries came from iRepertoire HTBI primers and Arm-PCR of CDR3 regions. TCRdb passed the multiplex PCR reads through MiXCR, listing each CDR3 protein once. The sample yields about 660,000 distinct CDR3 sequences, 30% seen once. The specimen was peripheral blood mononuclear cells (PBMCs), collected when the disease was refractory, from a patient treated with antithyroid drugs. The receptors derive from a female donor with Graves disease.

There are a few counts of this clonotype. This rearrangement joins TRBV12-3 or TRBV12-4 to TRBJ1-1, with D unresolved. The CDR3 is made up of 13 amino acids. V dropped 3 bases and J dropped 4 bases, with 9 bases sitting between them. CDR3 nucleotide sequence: TGTGCCAGCAGTTTCGGGCGTAGCACTGAAGCTTTCTTT. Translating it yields CASSFGRSTEAFF.

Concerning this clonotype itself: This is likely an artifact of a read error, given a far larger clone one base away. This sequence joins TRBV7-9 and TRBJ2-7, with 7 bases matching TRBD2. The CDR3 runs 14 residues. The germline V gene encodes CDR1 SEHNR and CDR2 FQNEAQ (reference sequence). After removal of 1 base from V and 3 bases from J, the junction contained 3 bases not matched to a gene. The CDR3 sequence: CASSLGVAGYEQYF. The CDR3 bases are TGTGCCAGCAGCTTAGGGGTAGCGGGCTACGAGCAGTACTTC.

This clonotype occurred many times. This CDR3 is CASRAPQGLSYGYTF. The DNA for the CDR3 is TGTGCCAGCAGGGCCCCACAGGGGCTTAGCTATGGCTACACCTTC. The V call is TRBV28, the J call TRBJ1-2, with 7 bases identical to TRBD1. Germline CDR1 reads MDHEN; CDR2 reads SYDVKM. This CDR3 contains 15 residues. The junction had 11 bases not matched to a gene; V was cut back by 6 bases and J by 4 bases.

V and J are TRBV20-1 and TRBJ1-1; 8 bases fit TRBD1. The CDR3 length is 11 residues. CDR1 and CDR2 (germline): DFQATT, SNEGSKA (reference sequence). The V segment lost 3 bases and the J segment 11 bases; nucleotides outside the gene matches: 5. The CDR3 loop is CSARGGTGAFF. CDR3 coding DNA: TGCAGTGCTAGGGGCGGGACAGGTGCTTTCTTT.

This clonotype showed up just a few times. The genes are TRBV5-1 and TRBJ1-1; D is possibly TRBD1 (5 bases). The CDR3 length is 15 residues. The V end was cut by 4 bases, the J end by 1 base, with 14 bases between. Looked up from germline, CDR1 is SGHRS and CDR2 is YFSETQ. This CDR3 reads CASSLGPGGNTEAFF. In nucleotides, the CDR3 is TGCGCCAGCAGCCTCGGACCCGGGGGGAACACTGAAGCTTTCTTT.

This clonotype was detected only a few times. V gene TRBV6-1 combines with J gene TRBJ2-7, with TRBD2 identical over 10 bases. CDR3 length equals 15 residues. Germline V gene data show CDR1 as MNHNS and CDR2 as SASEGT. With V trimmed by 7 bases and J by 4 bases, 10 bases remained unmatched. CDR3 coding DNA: TGTGCCAGCATTAAATTAGCGGGAGGTTTATACGAGCAGTACTTC. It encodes CASIKLAGGLYEQYF.

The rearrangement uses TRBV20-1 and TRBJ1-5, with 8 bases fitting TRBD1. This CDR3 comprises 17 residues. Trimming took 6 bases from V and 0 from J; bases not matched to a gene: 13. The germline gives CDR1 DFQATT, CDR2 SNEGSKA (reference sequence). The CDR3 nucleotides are TGCAGTGCAAAAACCGGGACAGGAGTTTATAGCAATCAGCCCCAGCATTTT. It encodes CSAKTGTGVYSNQPQHF.

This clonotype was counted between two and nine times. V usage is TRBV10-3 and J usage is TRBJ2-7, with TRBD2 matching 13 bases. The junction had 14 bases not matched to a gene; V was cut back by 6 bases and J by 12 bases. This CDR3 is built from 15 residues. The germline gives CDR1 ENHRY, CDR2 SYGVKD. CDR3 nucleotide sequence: TGTGCCATCAGCGACCCCGGGACTAGCGGGACTCTAACGTACTTC. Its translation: CAISDPGTSGTLTYF.

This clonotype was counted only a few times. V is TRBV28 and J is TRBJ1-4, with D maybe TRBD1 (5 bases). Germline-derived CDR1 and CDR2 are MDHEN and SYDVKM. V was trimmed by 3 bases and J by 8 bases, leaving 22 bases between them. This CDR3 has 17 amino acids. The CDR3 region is CASSFWRRPGETEKLFF. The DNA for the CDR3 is TGTGCCAGCAGTTTTTGGAGGCGGCCGGGGGAGACGGAAAAACTGTTTTTT.

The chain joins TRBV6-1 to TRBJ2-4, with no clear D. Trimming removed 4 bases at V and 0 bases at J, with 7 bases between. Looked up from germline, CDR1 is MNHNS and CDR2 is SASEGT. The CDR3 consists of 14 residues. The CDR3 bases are TGTGCCAGCAGTGGAGCAGCAGCCAAAAACATTCAGTACTTC. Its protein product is CASSGAAAKNIQYF.

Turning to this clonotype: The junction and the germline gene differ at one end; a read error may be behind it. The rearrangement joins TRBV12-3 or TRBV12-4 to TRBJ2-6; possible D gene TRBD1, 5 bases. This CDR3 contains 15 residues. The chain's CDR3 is CASSFVVSGANVPTF. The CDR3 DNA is TGTGCCAGCAGTTTCGTGGTCTCTGGGGCCAACGTCCCGACTTTC.

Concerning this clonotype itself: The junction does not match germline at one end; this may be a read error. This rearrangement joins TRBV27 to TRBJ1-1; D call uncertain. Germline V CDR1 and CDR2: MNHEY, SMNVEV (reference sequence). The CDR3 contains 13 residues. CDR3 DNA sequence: TGTGCCAGCAGTTTATTTGGCAGATCTGATGCTTCCTTT. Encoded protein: CASSLFGRSDASF.

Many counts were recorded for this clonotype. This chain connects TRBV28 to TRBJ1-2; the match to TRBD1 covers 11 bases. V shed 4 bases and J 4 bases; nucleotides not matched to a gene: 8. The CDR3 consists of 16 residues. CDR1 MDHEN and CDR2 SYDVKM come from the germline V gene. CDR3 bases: TGTGCCAGCAGTTCGGACAGGGGGCTCCTTCCCTATGGCTACACCTTC. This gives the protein CASSSDRGLLPYGYTF.

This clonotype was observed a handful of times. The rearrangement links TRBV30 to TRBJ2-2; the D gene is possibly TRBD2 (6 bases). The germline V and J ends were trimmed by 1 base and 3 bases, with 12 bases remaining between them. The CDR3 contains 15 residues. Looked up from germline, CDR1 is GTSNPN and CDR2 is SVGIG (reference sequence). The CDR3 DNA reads TGTGCCTGGAGTGCTGCTAGCGAGGACACCGGGGAGCTGTTTTTT. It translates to CAWSAASEDTGELFF.

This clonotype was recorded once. CDR3 region: CASSLAPGIDRVGNTIYF. For the CDR3, the DNA is TGTGCCAGCAGCTTAGCGCCAGGGATTGACAGGGTTGGAAACACCATATATTTT. The chain uses TRBV7-2 and TRBJ1-3; 7 bases agree with TRBD1. Germline CDR1 reads SGHTA; CDR2 reads FQGNSA. The CDR3 is 18 residues long. The V and J ends lost 0 bases and 3 bases, in that order; junction bases with no gene match: 11.

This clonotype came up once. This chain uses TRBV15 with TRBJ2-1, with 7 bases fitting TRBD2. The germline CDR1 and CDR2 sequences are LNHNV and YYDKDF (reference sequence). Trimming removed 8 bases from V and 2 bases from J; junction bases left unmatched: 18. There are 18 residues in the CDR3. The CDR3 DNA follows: TGTGCCACCGGGGCGGGAGAGGCGGGTATGGCGACCTACAATGAGCAGTTCTTC. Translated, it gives CATGAGEAGMATYNEQFF. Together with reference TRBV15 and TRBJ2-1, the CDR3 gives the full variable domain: DAMVIQNPRYQVTQFGKPVTLSCSQTLNHNVMYWYQQKSSQAPKLLFHYYDKDFNNEADTPDNFQSRRPNTSFCFLDIRSPGLGDTAMYLCATGAGEAGMATYNEQFFGPGTRLTVL.

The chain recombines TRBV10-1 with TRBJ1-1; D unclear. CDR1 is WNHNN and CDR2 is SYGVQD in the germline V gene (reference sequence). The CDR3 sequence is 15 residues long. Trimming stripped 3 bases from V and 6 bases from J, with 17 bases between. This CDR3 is CASSESGRPKAEAFF. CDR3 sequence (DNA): TGCGCCAGCAGTGAAAGTGGCCGGCCCAAGGCTGAAGCTTTCTTT.

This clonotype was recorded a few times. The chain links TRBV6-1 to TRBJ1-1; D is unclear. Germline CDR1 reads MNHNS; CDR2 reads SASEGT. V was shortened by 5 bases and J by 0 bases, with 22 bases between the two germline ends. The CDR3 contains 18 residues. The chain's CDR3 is CASSHLQSQRKVNTEAFF. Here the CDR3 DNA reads TGTGCCAGCAGTCACCTTCAGAGCCAAAGGAAGGTGAACACTGAAGCTTTCTTT.

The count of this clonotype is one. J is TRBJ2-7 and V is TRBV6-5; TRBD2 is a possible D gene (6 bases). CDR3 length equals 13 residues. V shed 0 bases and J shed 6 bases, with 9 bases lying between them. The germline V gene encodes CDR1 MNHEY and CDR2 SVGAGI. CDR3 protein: CASSYSVGLEQYF. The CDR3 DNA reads TGTGCCAGCAGTTACTCGGTGGGACTCGAGCAGTACTTC.

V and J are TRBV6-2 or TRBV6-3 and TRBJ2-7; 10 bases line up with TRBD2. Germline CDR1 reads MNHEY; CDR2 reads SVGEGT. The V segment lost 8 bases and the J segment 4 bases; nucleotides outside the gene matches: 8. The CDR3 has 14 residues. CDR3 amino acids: CASAPLAGGYEQYF. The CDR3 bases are TGTGCCAGCGCCCCCTTAGCGGGAGGTTACGAGCAGTACTTC.

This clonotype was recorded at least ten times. As DNA, the CDR3 is TGTGCCAGCAGGTACCGGGACAGGGTTAACTATGGCTACACCTTC. This translates into CASRYRDRVNYGYTF. The chain recombines TRBV28 with TRBJ1-2; 9 nucleotides agree with TRBD1. This CDR3 contains 15 residues. The ends lost 6 bases at V and 1 base at J; junction bases unmatched: 6. In germline, CDR1 is MDHEN, CDR2 SYDVKM.

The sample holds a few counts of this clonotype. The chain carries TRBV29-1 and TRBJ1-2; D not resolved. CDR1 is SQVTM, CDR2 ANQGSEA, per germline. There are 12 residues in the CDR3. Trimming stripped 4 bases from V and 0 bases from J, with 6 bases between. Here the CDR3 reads CSVVIANYGYTF. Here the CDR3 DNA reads TGCAGCGTTGTAATAGCTAACTATGGCTACACCTTC.

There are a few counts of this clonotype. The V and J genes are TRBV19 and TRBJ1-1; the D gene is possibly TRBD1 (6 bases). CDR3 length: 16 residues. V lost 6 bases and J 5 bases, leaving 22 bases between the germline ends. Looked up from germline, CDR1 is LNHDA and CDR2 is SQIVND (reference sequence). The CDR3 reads CASRPNEQGRKTEAFF. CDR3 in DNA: TGTGCCAGTAGGCCTAACGAACAGGGCCGGAAGACTGAAGCTTTCTTT.

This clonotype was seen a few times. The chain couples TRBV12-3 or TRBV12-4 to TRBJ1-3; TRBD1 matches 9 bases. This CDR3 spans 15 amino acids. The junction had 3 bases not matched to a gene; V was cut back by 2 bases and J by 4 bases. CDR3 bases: TGTGCCAGCAGTTTAACAGGGGGCGCAGGAAACACCATATATTTT. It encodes CASSLTGGAGNTIYF.

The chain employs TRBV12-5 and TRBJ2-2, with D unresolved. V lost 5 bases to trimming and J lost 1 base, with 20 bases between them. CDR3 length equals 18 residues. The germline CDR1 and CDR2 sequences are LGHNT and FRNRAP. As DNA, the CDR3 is TGTGCTAGTGGTCCCAGGCGTGTGGCTCCCTTGAACACCGGGGAGCTGTTTTTT. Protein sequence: CASGPRRVAPLNTGELFF.

CDR3 protein: CASSSLGGGHQPQHF. Written as DNA, the CDR3 is TGTGCCAGCAGCTCCCTCGGAGGGGGCCATCAGCCCCAGCATTTT. The chain uses TRBV7-9 and TRBJ1-5, with 7 positions matching TRBD1. This CDR3 is 15 amino acids long. Germline V lookup: CDR1 SEHNR, CDR2 FQNEAQ (reference sequence). With 4 bases clipped from V and 5 bases from J, the junction kept 8 bases outside the gene matches. Based on the CDR3 plus reference TRBV7-9 and TRBJ1-5, the full variable domain is DTGVSQNPRHKITKRGQNVTFRCDPISEHNRLYWYRQTLGQGPEFLTYFQNEAQLEKSRLLSDRFSAERPKGSFSTLEIQRTEQGDSAMYLCASSSLGGGHQPQHFGDGTRLSIL.